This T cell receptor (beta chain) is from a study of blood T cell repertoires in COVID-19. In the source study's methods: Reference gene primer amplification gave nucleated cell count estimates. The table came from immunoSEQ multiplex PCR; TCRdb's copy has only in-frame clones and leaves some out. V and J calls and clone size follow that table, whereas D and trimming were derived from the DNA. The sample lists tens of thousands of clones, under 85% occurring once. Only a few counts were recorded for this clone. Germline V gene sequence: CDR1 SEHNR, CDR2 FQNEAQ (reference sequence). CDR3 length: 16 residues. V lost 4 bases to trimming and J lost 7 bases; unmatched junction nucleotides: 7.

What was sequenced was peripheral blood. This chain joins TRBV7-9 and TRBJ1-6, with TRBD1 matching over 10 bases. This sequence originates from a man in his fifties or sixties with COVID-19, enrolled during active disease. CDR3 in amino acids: CASSSREGQGNSPLHF. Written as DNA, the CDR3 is TGTGCCAGCAGCTCGCGGGAGGGACAGGGGAATTCACCCCTCCACTTT.